These T cell receptor beta chains were read from a single sample in a study of identical twins. TCRdb independently ran MiXCR on the 5' RACE reads; one entry per CDR3 protein. The data show 1.5 million to 2 million distinct CDR3 sequences, with roughly a third seen just once and approximately 0.25% held by the top ten. Sequenced sample: cord blood. The receptors derive from a newborn girl in good health. Both conserved end residues are part of each CDR3. The order of the fields is CDR3 DNA, CDR3 protein, J gene, V gene, D gene, clone size. The D gene is left open where the match is weak. Clone size, where shown, is once, few, many, or a class for clones that have expanded.

CDR3 DNA: TGCAGGTTTGGGCGGGAGGAGGGCAATGAGCAGTTCTTC
CDR3 protein: CRFGREEGNEQFF
J gene: TRBJ2-1
V gene: TRBV20-1
D gene: TRBD2
clone size: NA

CDR3 DNA: TGCAGTGCTAGAGATTGGACTAGCGGGGGGGGTAGAGAAAATGAGCAGTACTTC
CDR3 protein: CSARDWTSGGGRENEQYF
J gene: TRBJ2-5
V gene: TRBV20-1
D gene: TRBD2
clone size: NA

CDR3 DNA: TGTGCCAGCAAAACCGGGACGTCAACCTACGAGCAGTACTTC
CDR3 protein: CASKTGTSTYEQYF
J gene: TRBJ2-7
V gene: TRBV2
D gene: NA
clone size: NA

CDR3 DNA: TGCAGCGTTTATCGACAGGGGGGTTTTGGCTACACCTTC
CDR3 protein: CSVYRQGGFGYTF
J gene: TRBJ1-2
V gene: TRBV29-1
D gene: TRBD1
clone size: many

CDR3 DNA: TGTGCCAGCAGCTTAGTAGGGGCGCGTCAGGGAGAAGCTTTCTTT
CDR3 protein: CASSLVGARQGEAFF
J gene: TRBJ1-1
V gene: TRBV7-2
D gene: NA
clone size: NA

CDR3 DNA: TGCAGTGCCCCGTTCCCGGGTGAGCAGTACTTC
CDR3 protein: CSAPFPGEQYF
J gene: TRBJ2-5
V gene: TRBV20-1
D gene: NA
clone size: NA

CDR3 DNA: TGTGCCAGCAGTGAGTGGTATCCGGGACTAGCGGGAGTTGGTGAGCAGTTCTTC
CDR3 protein: CASSEWYPGLAGVGEQFF
J gene: TRBJ2-1
V gene: TRBV25-1
D gene: TRBD2
clone size: once

CDR3 DNA: TGTGCCAGCAGCTCGGGGACTAGCGGGGTGGCTACGCAGTATTTT
CDR3 protein: CASSSGTSGVATQYF
J gene: TRBJ2-3
V gene: TRBV5-6
D gene: TRBD2
clone size: NA

CDR3 DNA: TGCGCCAGCAGCTTGGCCGGAGCGGGAGGATTGGATGAGCAGTTCTTC
CDR3 protein: CASSLAGAGGLDEQFF
J gene: TRBJ2-1
V gene: TRBV5-1
D gene: TRBD2
clone size: once

CDR3 DNA: TGCAGTGCTAGAGCCCAAGGCACAGATACGCAGTATTTT
CDR3 protein: CSARAQGTDTQYF
J gene: TRBJ2-3
V gene: TRBV20-1
D gene: NA
clone size: many

CDR3 DNA: TGCGCCAGCAGCTTTAAGTGGGGGGAAGCTTTCTTT
CDR3 protein: CASSFKWGEAFF
J gene: TRBJ1-1
V gene: TRBV5-1
D gene: NA
clone size: NA

CDR3 DNA: TGCAGTGCTAGAGAGGGGGGGCCGATCTCCCCCATATATTTT
CDR3 protein: CSAREGGPISPIYF
J gene: TRBJ1-3
V gene: TRBV20-1
D gene: NA
clone size: NA

CDR3 DNA: TGTGCCAGCTCACCAAGATTGGGACCGACGACACAAGAGACCCAGTACTTC
CDR3 protein: CASSPRLGPTTQETQYF
J gene: TRBJ2-5
V gene: TRBV18
D gene: NA
clone size: NA

CDR3 DNA: TGTGCCAGCAGCTTTGCAATGGAGACAGGGATATCCTACGAGCAGTACTTC
CDR3 protein: CASSFAMETGISYEQYF
J gene: TRBJ2-7
V gene: TRBV7-2
D gene: TRBD1
clone size: few

CDR3 DNA: TGTGCCAGCAGCACAACCAAGGGGGGAGAGACCCAGTACTTC
CDR3 protein: CASSTTKGGETQYF
J gene: TRBJ2-5
V gene: TRBV5-6
D gene: NA
clone size: few

CDR3 DNA: TGCAGTGCTAGTCCGGGATCGTGGGAAAAACTGTTTTTT
CDR3 protein: CSASPGSWEKLFF
J gene: TRBJ1-4
V gene: TRBV20-1
D gene: NA
clone size: NA

CDR3 DNA: TGTGCCAGCACCCCAGGAAGCTCCTACGAGCAGTACTTC
CDR3 protein: CASTPGSSYEQYF
J gene: TRBJ2-7
V gene: TRBV13
D gene: NA
clone size: many

CDR3 DNA: TGTGCCAGCAGTCGAATACTAGCGGCTACAGATACGCAGTATTTT
CDR3 protein: CASSRILAATDTQYF
J gene: TRBJ2-3
V gene: TRBV2
D gene: TRBD2
clone size: NA

CDR3 DNA: TGTGCCAGCAGCTGGCGGGACGGCCCAAGCTCTGGGGCCAACGTCCTGACTTTC
CDR3 protein: CASSWRDGPSSGANVLTF
J gene: TRBJ2-6
V gene: TRBV7-8
D gene: NA
clone size: NA

CDR3 DNA: TGTGCCACCAGCAGAGATGAAGGCGGTGAGCAGTTCTTC
CDR3 protein: CATSRDEGGEQFF
J gene: TRBJ2-1
V gene: TRBV15
D gene: NA
clone size: NA

CDR3 DNA: TGTGCTAGTGGTTTGCTAGGTGGTGACACTAACTATGGCTACACCTTC
CDR3 protein: CASGLLGGDTNYGYTF
J gene: TRBJ1-2
V gene: TRBV12-5
D gene: NA
clone size: NA

CDR3 DNA: TGTGCCAGCAGCGAGCGACAGGTTGTGACGAATGAGCAGTTCTTC
CDR3 protein: CASSERQVVTNEQFF
J gene: TRBJ2-1
V gene: TRBV9
D gene: NA
clone size: NA

CDR3 DNA: TGTGCCACGTCCGGGACTAGCGCCTACAATGAGCAGTTCTTC
CDR3 protein: CATSGTSAYNEQFF
J gene: TRBJ2-1
V gene: TRBV7-9
D gene: TRBD2
clone size: NA

CDR3 DNA: TGTGCCAGCACAAAACAGGGGGCCTATGGCTACACCTTC
CDR3 protein: CASTKQGAYGYTF
J gene: TRBJ1-2
V gene: TRBV12-3/TRBV12-4
D gene: TRBD1
clone size: few

CDR3 DNA: TGTGCCAGCAGTTACACTCGACCAAGAACGAATGAGCAGTACTTC
CDR3 protein: CASSYTRPRTNEQYF
J gene: TRBJ2-7
V gene: TRBV6-2/TRBV6-3
D gene: NA
clone size: NA

CDR3 DNA: TGCGCCAGCAGCCTGACTAGCGGGCCCCTTTACAATGAGCAGTACTTC
CDR3 protein: CASSLTSGPLYNEQYF
J gene: TRBJ2-7
V gene: TRBV5-1
D gene: TRBD2
clone size: few

CDR3 DNA: TGTGCCAGCAGCGGTGCCGGGACGGACAATCAGCCCCAGCATTTT
CDR3 protein: CASSGAGTDNQPQHF
J gene: TRBJ1-5
V gene: TRBV7-2
D gene: NA
clone size: NA

CDR3 DNA: TGCAGTGCTAGAGTACTAGCGAGTTACAATGAGCAGTTCTTC
CDR3 protein: CSARVLASYNEQFF
J gene: TRBJ2-1
V gene: TRBV20-1
D gene: TRBD2
clone size: NA

CDR3 DNA: TGTGCCAGCAGTCCAATGAGGGGCGGCAGGAACGAGCAGTACTTC
CDR3 protein: CASSPMRGGRNEQYF
J gene: TRBJ2-7
V gene: TRBV28
D gene: NA
clone size: few

CDR3 DNA: TGTGCCAGCAGTAGGACTAGCGGGAGGCCCGGGGAGCTGTTTTTT
CDR3 protein: CASSRTSGRPGELFF
J gene: TRBJ2-2
V gene: TRBV27
D gene: TRBD2
clone size: NA

CDR3 DNA: TGCGCCAGCAGCTTTTTTCTAGCGGGGGGCAGCACAGATACGCAGTATTTT
CDR3 protein: CASSFFLAGGSTDTQYF
J gene: TRBJ2-3
V gene: TRBV5-1
D gene: TRBD2
clone size: NA

CDR3 DNA: TGTGCCAGCAGTTGGGGGCAGGAAGGGGGCTACGAGCAGTACTTC
CDR3 protein: CASSWGQEGGYEQYF
J gene: TRBJ2-7
V gene: TRBV12-3/TRBV12-4
D gene: NA
clone size: NA

CDR3 DNA: TGTGCCAGCAGTTTATGGAACAGGGGGAGCTCCTACAATGAGCAGTTCTTC
CDR3 protein: CASSLWNRGSSYNEQFF
J gene: TRBJ2-1
V gene: TRBV28
D gene: TRBD1
clone size: few

CDR3 DNA: TGCGCCAGCCGACGGTTCTATGGCTACACCTTC
CDR3 protein: CASRRFYGYTF
J gene: TRBJ1-2
V gene: TRBV5-1
D gene: NA
clone size: many

CDR3 DNA: TGCGCCAGCAGAGGGACTAGCGGGTACCAAGAGACCCAGTACTTC
CDR3 protein: CASRGTSGYQETQYF
J gene: TRBJ2-5
V gene: TRBV4-1
D gene: TRBD2
clone size: NA

CDR3 DNA: TGTGCCGTCAGTGAGCCGAGGACAGGGGAGGGCAATCAGCCCCAGCATTTT
CDR3 protein: CAVSEPRTGEGNQPQHF
J gene: TRBJ1-5
V gene: TRBV10-3
D gene: TRBD1
clone size: once

CDR3 DNA: TGCGCCAGCAGCGGAGAGCTACTAGCCTGGGGCAATGAGCAGTTCTTC
CDR3 protein: CASSGELLAWGNEQFF
J gene: TRBJ2-1
V gene: TRBV5-1
D gene: NA
clone size: NA

CDR3 DNA: TGTGCCAGCAGCCAAGGTAGTAGCGGGGGCTCCTACAATGAGCAGTTCTTC
CDR3 protein: CASSQGSSGGSYNEQFF
J gene: TRBJ2-1
V gene: TRBV4-2
D gene: TRBD2
clone size: NA

CDR3 DNA: TGTGCCAGCAGCCCTCGCCTCAAAAACATTCAGTACTTC
CDR3 protein: CASSPRLKNIQYF
J gene: TRBJ2-4
V gene: TRBV9
D gene: NA
clone size: many

CDR3 DNA: TGTGCCAGCAGGGTAGACAGGCTTAATGAAAAACTGTTTTTT
CDR3 protein: CASRVDRLNEKLFF
J gene: TRBJ1-4
V gene: TRBV12-3/TRBV12-4
D gene: NA
clone size: NA

CDR3 DNA: TGCAGCGTTAGGGTGAGCGAGCAGTACTTC
CDR3 protein: CSVRVSEQYF
J gene: TRBJ2-7
V gene: TRBV29-1
D gene: NA
clone size: NA

CDR3 DNA: TGTGCCAGCAGTGAAGCGGGACCAGCGGGGGGACGCTTTGCTACGCAGTATTTT
CDR3 protein: CASSEAGPAGGRFATQYF
J gene: TRBJ2-3
V gene: TRBV2
D gene: TRBD2
clone size: NA

CDR3 DNA: TGTGCCAGCAGGGACCGACAGGTAATGACTGAAGCTTTCTTT
CDR3 protein: CASRDRQVMTEAFF
J gene: TRBJ1-1
V gene: TRBV28
D gene: NA
clone size: NA

CDR3 DNA: TGTGCCAGCAGCCAAGTTAAGGGCTACGAGCAGTACTTC
CDR3 protein: CASSQVKGYEQYF
J gene: TRBJ2-7
V gene: TRBV14
D gene: NA
clone size: few

CDR3 DNA: TGTGCCAGCAGTCAGAAGACTAGCGGGAGAAGCTATGAGCAGTTCTTC
CDR3 protein: CASSQKTSGRSYEQFF
J gene: TRBJ2-1
V gene: TRBV6-6
D gene: TRBD2
clone size: NA

CDR3 DNA: TGTGCCAGCAGTTTAGGACAGGGGGCGTTTGGGGCCAACGTCCTGACTTTC
CDR3 protein: CASSLGQGAFGANVLTF
J gene: TRBJ2-6
V gene: TRBV12-3/TRBV12-4
D gene: TRBD1
clone size: NA

CDR3 DNA: TGCAGTGCTAGAGCCCTAATGCGGGCGGGAGGGCCCCATGAGCAGTTCTTC
CDR3 protein: CSARALMRAGGPHEQFF
J gene: TRBJ2-1
V gene: TRBV20-1
D gene: TRBD2
clone size: NA

CDR3 DNA: TGTGCCAGCAGCCAAGTCAGTTATTCGGACAGGGGAGAAAAACTGTTTTTT
CDR3 protein: CASSQVSYSDRGEKLFF
J gene: TRBJ1-4
V gene: TRBV4-2
D gene: TRBD1
clone size: few

CDR3 DNA: TGTGCCAGCAGCTTGTCCAACTCCTATAATTCACCCCTCCACTTT
CDR3 protein: CASSLSNSYNSPLHF
J gene: TRBJ1-6
V gene: TRBV5-5
D gene: NA
clone size: few

CDR3 DNA: TGCGCCAGCAGCTTGCGAACAGGGGAGTTTGGCTACACCTTC
CDR3 protein: CASSLRTGEFGYTF
J gene: TRBJ1-2
V gene: TRBV5-1
D gene: TRBD1
clone size: NA

CDR3 DNA: TGTGCCATCAGTGACAGGATGGCCGAAAAACTGTTTTTT
CDR3 protein: CAISDRMAEKLFF
J gene: TRBJ1-4
V gene: TRBV10-3
D gene: NA
clone size: few

CDR3 DNA: TGTGCCAGCAGTTTACGCGGGAGGGCCCAAGAGACCCAGTACTTC
CDR3 protein: CASSLRGRAQETQYF
J gene: TRBJ2-5
V gene: TRBV12-3/TRBV12-4
D gene: TRBD2
clone size: few